Below are 8 T cell receptor beta chains sequenced from a single sample in a study of metastatic and nonmetastatic thyroid tumors. All patients reached thyroid surgery having received no treatment beforehand. TCRdb called clones again from the PCR reads with MiXCR. The table has about 45,000 clones, 4% to 5% seen once. Sequencing was carried out using blood. The receptors shown here come from a female donor with papillary thyroid cancer or a benign thyroid nodule (not recorded which). Some clones in this sample may be carry-over from other donors' samples.

Worth noting for this clone: Other nucleotide sequences from this sample produce the same CDR3. The chain has TRBV6-2 or TRBV6-3 and TRBJ1-1; 8 positions agree with TRBD1. V lost 7 bases, J lost 6 bases, and 16 bases stayed unmatched. CDR1 and CDR2 (germline): MNHEY, SVGEGT. The CDR3 loop spans 16 amino acids. The CDR3 sequence: CASTDRVGTTFAEAFF. The CDR3, as DNA: TGTGCCAGCACGGACAGGGTAGGGACAACTTTTGCTGAAGCTTTCTTT.

This clone was recorded at least ten times. The chain uses TRBV2 and TRBJ1-2; TRBD1 is a possible D gene (5 bases). Trimming took off 2 bases at V and 4 bases at J, with 20 bases between the two ends. The CDR3 is 17 residues long. CDR1 and CDR2 (germline): SNHLY, FYNNEI. The DNA for the CDR3 is TGTGCCAGCAGTGAATCCGGGACGCTGTATTCTTTCTATGGCTACACCTTC. Translating it yields CASSESGTLYSFYGYTF.

A note on this clone: A read error may account for a junction end that differs from germline. This chain uses TRBV6-1 with TRBJ2-3, with 11 bases identical to TRBD2. The CDR3 is 15 amino acids. CDR1 and CDR2 (germline): MNHNS, SASEGT. CDR3 sequence: CASRRLAGMTDTQDF. CDR3 DNA sequence: TGTGCCAGCAGGCGACTAGCGGGAATGACAGATACGCAGGATTTT.

This clone was picked up many times. The chain couples TRBV18 to TRBJ2-7; 8 positions agree with TRBD2. The ends lost 4 bases at V and 7 bases at J; junction bases unmatched: 6. In germline, CDR1 is KGHSH, CDR2 LQKENI. The CDR3 covers 13 residues. DNA for the CDR3: TGTGCCAGCTCACAAGCGGGAGCCGGAGAGCAGTACTTC. Translating gives CASSQAGAGEQYF.

This clone is classed as medium-sized. This chain links TRBV6-2 or TRBV6-3 with TRBJ2-1; possibly TRBD1 for D (5 bases). V was cut by 6 bases and J by 4 bases, with 7 bases left in between. The germline V gene has CDR1 MNHEY and CDR2 SVGEGT. The CDR3 totals 12 residues. CDR3: CASRGAYNEQFF. CDR3 coding DNA: TGTGCCAGCAGAGGGGCATACAATGAGCAGTTCTTC.

This clone has a single count. This may be a read error, as it is one base from a much larger clone. V and J are TRBV18 and TRBJ2-3; 10 positions match TRBD1. Germline lookup yields CDR1 KGHSH and CDR2 LQKENI. The CDR3 length is 16 residues. The CDR3, as DNA: TGTGCCAGCTCACCTCTGACAGGGGGCGGCACAGATGCGCAGTATTTT. Translation gives CASSPLTGGGTDAQYF. The entire variable domain, with the rest obtained from reference TRBV18 and TRBJ2-3, is as follows: NAGVMQNPRHLVRRRGQEARLRCSPMKGHSHVYWYRQLPEEGLKFMVYLQKENIIDESGMPKERFSAEFPKEGPSILRIQQVVRGDSAAYFCASSPLTGGGTDAQYFGPGTRLTVL.

Turning to this clone: A read error is possible here, since a much larger clone lies one base away. The chain uses TRBV18 and TRBJ2-7; 8 bases map to TRBD1. Germline CDR1 KGHSH, CDR2 LQKENI. The CDR3 spans 14 residues. J was trimmed by 5 bases and V by 3 bases; bases with no gene match: 6. This chain's CDR3 is CASSPGQVENEQYF. As DNA, the CDR3 is TGTGCCAGCTCACCGGGACAGGTGGAGAACGAGCAGTACTTC.

This clone occurred many times. This sequence joins TRBV20-1 and TRBJ2-7; 13 positions agree with TRBD2. There are 14 residues in the CDR3. The germline V gene has CDR1 DFQATT and CDR2 SNEGSKA (reference sequence). Trimming at V came to 6 bases and at J to 7 bases, leaving 9 bases not matched to a gene. The DNA for the CDR3 is TGCAGTGCCGAAGGACTAGCGGGAGTTGGTGAGCAGTACTTC. Its translation is CSAEGLAGVGEQYF.